These 10 T cell receptor beta chains came from one sample sequenced in a study of identical twins. MiXCR, applied by TCRdb to the 5' RACE reads, yields one record per CDR3 protein. Of 300,000 to 400,000 distinct CDR3 sequences detected, about 10% appear once; the ten largest clones hold roughly 8.9%. The sequenced material came from naive T cells sorted from blood. These TCRs come from a woman aged 45 to 65 in good health.

This chain uses TRBV12-3 or TRBV12-4 with TRBJ2-3; TRBD1 is a possible D gene (5 bases). V was cut by 7 bases and J by 15 bases, with 14 bases left in between. The CDR3 spans 10 residues. The chain's CDR3 is CASISGQTYF. For the CDR3, the DNA is TGTGCCAGCATCTCTGGACAAACATATTTT.

This clonotype was observed many times. This sequence joins TRBV2 and TRBJ2-1; 15 nucleotides agree with TRBD2. The CDR3 runs to 15 residues. Germline CDR1 is SNHLY and CDR2 is FYNNEI. Germline trimming cut 6 bases from V and 9 bases from J; bases unmatched to any gene: 6. The CDR3 loop reads CASRRTSGRAGEQFF. In nucleotides, the CDR3 is TGTGCCAGCAGGCGGACTAGCGGGAGGGCCGGTGAGCAGTTCTTC.

CDR3 protein: CASAQLYEQFF. In DNA form, the CDR3 reads TGTGCCAGCGCCCAGTTGTATGAGCAGTTCTTC. The V and J genes are TRBV12-3 or TRBV12-4 and TRBJ2-1; D not resolved. The CDR3 sequence is 11 residues long. The V and J ends lost 8 bases and 8 bases respectively, with 10 bases between them.

This clonotype was seen many times. The chain is built from TRBV18 and TRBJ2-3, with 8 bases lining up with TRBD1. The V and J ends lost 3 bases and 2 bases, in that order; junction bases with no gene match: 1. Germline loops: CDR1 KGHSH, CDR2 LQKENI. The CDR3 length is 14 residues. The CDR3 DNA reads as TGTGCCAGCTCACCGGACAGGGTCACAGATACGCAGTATTTT. It specifies CASSPDRVTDTQYF.

This clonotype was counted ten times or more. V usage is TRBV10-1 and J usage is TRBJ2-7; D uncertain. This CDR3 contains 16 residues. Trimming shortened V by 3 bases and J by 2 bases, and 17 bases separated the two germline ends. Germline V gives CDR1 WNHNN, CDR2 SYGVQD (reference sequence). The CDR3 sequence: CASSDFAVGEPYEQYF. The CDR3 DNA reads as TGCGCCAGCAGTGACTTCGCGGTGGGCGAGCCCTACGAGCAGTACTTC.

This clonotype was recorded a few times. The chain links TRBV7-9 to TRBJ2-5, with no clear D. In germline, CDR1 is SEHNR, CDR2 FQNEAQ (reference sequence). V dropped 5 bases and J dropped 2 bases, with 12 bases sitting between them. This CDR3 is 14 amino acids long. The CDR3 nucleotides are TGTGCCAGCAGCCCCTGGTCGTTGCAAGAGACCCAGTACTTC. This encodes CASSPWSLQETQYF.

CDR3 in amino acids: CASSLLLPGLANNEQFF. As DNA, the CDR3 is TGTGCCAGCAGCTTACTGTTACCGGGACTAGCGAACAATGAGCAGTTCTTC. The chain couples TRBV7-3 to TRBJ2-1; the match to TRBD2 covers 10 bases. There are 17 residues in the CDR3. V shed 2 bases, J shed 5 bases, and the junction held 9 bases outside the gene matches. CDR1 is SGHTA, CDR2 FQGTGA, per germline.

The chain is built from TRBV4-2 and TRBJ2-1; 10 bases map to TRBD2. CDR1 and CDR2 (germline): LGHNA, YNFKEQ. The CDR3 is made up of 16 amino acids. V lost 0 bases, J lost 6 bases, and 5 bases stayed unmatched. CDR3 nucleotides: TGTGCCAGCAGCCAAGACCTAGCGGGAGTGGGCAATGAGCAGTTCTTC. Its translation: CASSQDLAGVGNEQFF.

The rearrangement joins TRBV7-3 to TRBJ2-3; D is uncertain. This CDR3 has 14 amino acids. V dropped 5 bases and J dropped 3 bases, with 12 bases sitting between them. Germline-derived CDR1 and CDR2 are SGHTA and FQGTGA. The CDR3: CASSTSRLTDTQYF. As DNA, the CDR3 is TGTGCCAGCAGCACCTCTCGGCTGACAGATACGCAGTATTTT.

This clonotype was found a few times. This chain links TRBV7-2 with TRBJ1-2, with D unresolved. Trimming pared 1 base from V and 5 bases from J, leaving 14 bases between. The CDR3 consists of 15 residues. Germline CDR1 and CDR2: SGHTA and FQGNSA. CDR3 in amino acids: CASSLGTPTLYGYTF. In nucleotides, the CDR3 is TGTGCCAGCAGCTTAGGGACGCCAACATTATATGGCTACACCTTC. The full variable domain, its missing parts supplied by reference TRBV7-2 and TRBJ1-2, is GAGVSQSPSNKVTEKGKDVELRCDPISGHTALYWYRQSLGQGLEFLIYFQGNSAPDKSGLPSDRFSAERTGGSVSTLTIQRTQQEDSAVYLCASSLGTPTLYGYTFGSGTRLTVV.